The 20 T cell receptor beta chains presented below share a single source sample, sequenced in a study of T cell repertoires in cytomegalovirus infection. TCRdb re-called the reads through MiXCR, storing one row per CDR3 protein. Here the sample spans roughly 500,000 distinct CDR3 sequences, about 33% being singletons. These receptors have no identified antigens. Sequencing was performed on cultured PBMCs, taken from culture after CMV antigen stimulation. The receptors shown here come from a human donor in good health (CMV status not recorded). Some clones in this sample may be carry-over from other donors' samples.

The chain has TRBV9 and TRBJ2-1, with 8 bases that match TRBD1. V lost 0 bases, J lost 6 bases, and 2 bases stayed unmatched. The germline gives CDR1 SGDLS, CDR2 YYNGEE. This CDR3 region has 14 residues. CDR3 sequence reads: CASSVGQGFNEQFF. In DNA, the CDR3 is TGTGCCAGCAGCGTAGGACAGGGGTTCAATGAGCAGTTCTTC. The variable domain in full, with the rest retrieved from reference TRBV9 and TRBJ2-1, is DSGVTQTPKHLITATGQRVTLRCSPRSGDLSVYWYQQSLDQGLQFLIQYYNGEERAKGNILERFSAQQFPDLHSELNLSSLELGDSALYFCASSVGQGFNEQFFGPGTRLTVL.

This clonotype has just a few counts. This sequence joins TRBV4-2 and TRBJ2-7; 9 bases align to TRBD1. Germline CDR1 is LGHNA and CDR2 is YNFKEQ. V was clipped by 0 bases and J by 5 bases; unmatched bases: 5. The CDR3 spans 15 residues. CDR3 bases: TGTGCCAGCAGCCAAGAAGGGGACAGGGCCCACGAGCAGTACTTC. Protein sequence: CASSQEGDRAHEQYF.

This clonotype was detected ten times or more. The CDR3 protein is CASSQNRGPHNEQFF. CDR3 nucleotides: TGTGCCAGCAGCCAAAACAGGGGGCCCCACAATGAGCAGTTCTTC. The gene calls are TRBV7-2 and TRBJ2-1; 9 bases are a match to TRBD1. Germline loops: CDR1 SGHTA, CDR2 FQGNSA. The V gene end was trimmed by 5 bases and the J gene end by 5 bases; junction bases not matched to a gene: 7. CDR3 length: 15 residues. The variable domain in full, with the rest retrieved from reference TRBV7-2 and TRBJ2-1, is GAGVSQSPSNKVTEKGKDVELRCDPISGHTALYWYRQSLGQGLEFLIYFQGNSAPDKSGLPSDRFSAERTGGSVSTLTIQRTQQEDSAVYLCASSQNRGPHNEQFFGPGTRLTVL.

This clonotype was seen a few times. This chain joins TRBV11-2 and TRBJ2-1, with 8 nucleotides matching TRBD1. Germline CDR1 SGHAT, CDR2 FQNNGV. The V segment lost 6 bases and the J segment 5 bases; nucleotides outside the gene matches: 3. This CDR3 is 13 amino acids long. Here the CDR3 reads CASRIQGDNEQFF. CDR3 DNA: TGTGCCAGCAGAATACAGGGGGACAATGAGCAGTTCTTC.

V and J are TRBV6-2 or TRBV6-3 and TRBJ2-7; 10 nucleotides match TRBD2. CDR1 is MNHEY and CDR2 is SVGEGT in the germline V gene. The CDR3 extends over 17 amino acids. Trimming cost V 0 bases and J 2 bases; bases outside gene matches: 7. DNA of the CDR3: TGTGCCAGCAGTTACTCGATTAGCGGGAGGTCTCCCTACGAGCAGTACGTC. This gives the protein CASSYSISGRSPYEQYV.

The rearrangement uses TRBV29-1 and TRBJ1-3, with D uncertain. The CDR3 sequence is 13 residues long. Germline CDR1 SQVTM, CDR2 ANQGSEA. Between the trimmed V and J ends, which lost 2 bases and 8 bases, there was a span of 13 bases. The CDR3 region has the DNA TGCAGCGTTGAACCACTAAGGACGGACACCATATATTTT. Translation gives CSVEPLRTDTIYF.

This rearrangement joins TRBV28 to TRBJ1-2; 7 positions match TRBD1. With 5 bases clipped from V and 1 base from J, the junction kept 4 bases outside the gene matches. Germline loops: CDR1 MDHEN, CDR2 SYDVKM. The CDR3 is made up of 14 amino acids. The CDR3 nucleotides are TGTGCCAGCAGTCTGGACAGGAGTAACTATGGCTACACCTTC. It yields the protein CASSLDRSNYGYTF.

V gene TRBV27 combines with J gene TRBJ2-5; 11 nucleotides agree with TRBD2. The CDR3 loop spans 18 amino acids. Losses at the gene ends were 5 bases for V and 2 bases for J; bases not matched to a gene: 13. From germline, CDR1 is MNHEY and CDR2 SMNVEV (reference sequence). CDR3 amino acids: CASSPRQTSGREQETQYF. DNA of the CDR3: TGTGCCAGCAGTCCCCGCCAAACTAGCGGGAGAGAGCAAGAGACCCAGTACTTC.

The chain recombines TRBV12-3 or TRBV12-4 with TRBJ2-7; D is unclear. CDR3 length: 15 residues. The V end lost 3 bases, the J end lost 1 base, and 13 bases lay between the germline ends. CDR3 sequence (DNA): TGTGCCAGCAGTTTCTGGCCGACCGAGTCCTACGAGCAGTACTTC. Residues: CASSFWPTESYEQYF.

V is TRBV6-8 and J is TRBJ2-1, with 15 bases lining up with TRBD2. This CDR3 is 18 amino acids long. With 5 bases clipped from V and 3 bases from J, the junction kept 8 bases outside the gene matches. Looked up from germline, CDR1 is MNHGY and CDR2 is SAAAGT. CDR3 DNA sequence: TGTGCCAGCAGTGGACAGGGGACTAGCGGGAGGTACTACAATGAGCAGTTCTTC. It encodes CASSGQGTSGRYYNEQFF.

J is TRBJ2-3 and V is TRBV2; the D is unclear. The CDR3 is 11 amino acids. V gave up 6 bases and J gave up 3 bases, with 4 bases separating them. Germline loops: CDR1 SNHLY, CDR2 FYNNEI. CDR3 in amino acids: CASRVTDTQYF. The CDR3 nucleotides read TGTGCCAGCAGGGTTACAGATACGCAGTATTTT.

The V gene is TRBV29-1, the J gene TRBJ2-3; no definite D call. This CDR3 has 13 amino acids. Germline CDR1 reads SQVTM; CDR2 reads ANQGSEA. The germline V and J ends were trimmed by 3 bases and 2 bases, with 9 bases remaining between them. CDR3: CSVEAGTTDTQYF. The CDR3 coding sequence is TGCAGCGTTGAGGCAGGTACCACAGATACGCAGTATTTT.

V usage is TRBV4-1 and J usage is TRBJ2-2; 8 bases map to TRBD1. This CDR3 spans 18 amino acids. CDR1 is MGHRA and CDR2 is YSYEKL in the germline V gene. J lost 1 base, V lost 4 bases, and 11 bases had no gene match. The CDR3 loop reads CASSLLQTGTGNTGELFF. CDR3 in DNA: TGCGCCAGCAGCCTCTTACAGACCGGGACAGGGAACACCGGGGAGCTGTTTTTT.

This clonotype has only a few counts. The V gene is TRBV6-6, the J gene TRBJ2-2; TRBD2 agrees at 10 bases. V was clipped by 0 bases and J by 0 bases; unmatched bases: 7. CDR1 is MNHNY, CDR2 SVGAGI, per germline (reference sequence). The CDR3 spans 19 residues. For the CDR3, the DNA is TGTGCCAGCAGTTACTCGACGGCTAGCGGGAGTCCGAACACCGGGGAGCTGTTTTTT. Amino acid sequence: CASSYSTASGSPNTGELFF.

The chain recombines TRBV7-6 with TRBJ2-7; TRBD2 aligns across 8 bases. The CDR3 has 15 amino acids. The trim removed 1 base at V and 2 bases at J, leaving 4 bases unmatched. CDR1 is SGHVS and CDR2 is FNYEAQ in the germline V gene. The CDR3, as DNA: TGTGCCAGCAGCTTAGGTAGCGGGAAAACCTACGAGCAGTACTTC. Protein sequence: CASSLGSGKTYEQYF.

The chain employs TRBV28 and TRBJ2-1; 8 bases map to TRBD2. The CDR3 extends over 13 amino acids. Losses at the gene ends were 7 bases for V and 4 bases for J; bases not matched to a gene: 3. Germline V gene sequence: CDR1 MDHEN, CDR2 SYDVKM. CDR3 amino acids: CASISGGYNEQFF. In DNA, the CDR3 is TGTGCCAGCATAAGCGGGGGTTACAATGAGCAGTTCTTC.

This clonotype has only a few counts. The gene calls are TRBV6-5 and TRBJ2-7; 13 bases line up with TRBD2. From germline, CDR1 is MNHEY and CDR2 SVGAGI. The CDR3 spans 16 residues. V gave up 7 bases and J gave up 2 bases; unmatched junction bases: 8. The CDR3 spells CASKTGTSGAAYEQYF. The CDR3 DNA sequence: TGTGCCAGCAAGACGGGGACTAGCGGGGCCGCCTACGAGCAGTACTTC.

The V call is TRBV19, the J call TRBJ1-2; 7 bases are a match to TRBD1. With V trimmed by 4 bases and J by 2 bases, 10 bases remained unmatched. There are 16 residues in the CDR3. CDR1 and CDR2 (germline): LNHDA, SQIVND (reference sequence). For the CDR3, the DNA is TGTGCCAGTAGTACGTCGACGGGACAGTTAAACTATGGCTACACCTTC. Its protein product is CASSTSTGQLNYGYTF.

This chain joins TRBV28 and TRBJ2-7; no clear D. The CDR3 covers 13 residues. Trimming removed 6 bases from V and 2 bases from J, with 11 bases in between. Per germline, CDR1 MDHEN and CDR2 SYDVKM. The CDR3 DNA follows: TGTGCCAGCAGCCTACTATCTCCCTACGAGCAGTACTTC. Its translation: CASSLLSPYEQYF.

The genes are TRBV19 and TRBJ2-5, with 11 positions matching TRBD1. CDR1 LNHDA and CDR2 SQIVND come from the germline V gene (reference sequence). V lost 5 bases and J lost 4; bases outside the gene matches: 9. CDR3 size: 16 residues. This chain's CDR3 is CASSQGTGGIGETQYF. The CDR3 DNA reads TGTGCCAGTAGTCAAGGGACAGGGGGAATCGGAGAGACCCAGTACTTC.